Listed below are T cell receptor beta chains from one sample, sequenced in a study of identical twins. TCRdb reprocessed the 5' RACE reads via MiXCR and lists one record per CDR3 protein. The table lists around 450,000 distinct CDR3 sequences, 12% to 15% of them singletons, with about 0.52% in the top ten. The same specimen was also included in a second study, on yellow fever vaccine responses in identical twins.

The sample taken for sequencing was CD4+ T cells sorted from blood. These receptors were obtained from a woman aged 18-29 years in good health. Both conserved end residues are part of each CDR3. The order of the fields is clone size, J gene, V gene, D gene, CDR3 DNA, CDR3 protein. A D gene is named only where the DNA matches it firmly. Not every row has a clone size; where given, it reads once, few, many or a size class.

size: few
J: TRBJ2-3
V: TRBV9
D: TRBD2
DNA: TGTGCCAGCAGCGGACGCACGGCGGGGGGGGGAGTCACAGATACGCAGTATTTT
CDR3: CASSGRTAGGGVTDTQYF

size: -
J: TRBJ1-5
V: TRBV15
D: -
DNA: TGTGCCACCAGCAGAGCCAGACGGGAGGGAGAGCCCCAGCATTTT
CDR3: CATSRARREGEPQHF

size: -
J: TRBJ2-2
V: TRBV5-1
D: TRBD1
DNA: TGCGCCAGCAGTGGTGACAGGGCTGGAACCGGGGAGCTGTTTTTT
CDR3: CASSGDRAGTGELFF

size: few
J: TRBJ2-1
V: TRBV15
D: TRBD2
DNA: TGTGCCACCAGCAGAAGGGGAAGCAGACTAGCGGGAGACAATGAGCAGTTCTTC
CDR3: CATSRRGSRLAGDNEQFF

size: -
J: TRBJ2-1
V: TRBV19
D: TRBD1
DNA: TGTGCCAGTCTTCCGGGACAGGGGTACAATGAGCAGTTCTTC
CDR3: CASLPGQGYNEQFF

size: -
J: TRBJ1-1
V: TRBV2
D: -
DNA: TGTGCCAGCACACGGTGGGGGGGTGGCACTGAAGCTTTCTTT
CDR3: CASTRWGGGTEAFF

size: few
J: TRBJ2-1
V: TRBV4-2
D: TRBD2
DNA: TGTGCCAGCAGCCAAAGGACTAGCGGTGCCTACAATGAGCAGTTCTTC
CDR3: CASSQRTSGAYNEQFF

size: once
J: TRBJ2-6
V: TRBV28
D: -
DNA: TGTGCTACAGGGCTCCGGATATCTGGGGCCAACGTCCTGACTTTC
CDR3: CATGLRISGANVLTF

size: few
J: TRBJ2-1
V: TRBV7-6
D: TRBD1
DNA: TGTGCCAGCAGCCTCCTGGACAGGGATGAGCAGTTCTTC
CDR3: CASSLLDRDEQFF

size: few
J: TRBJ2-1
V: TRBV25-1
D: -
DNA: TGTGCCAGCAGTGATATTTACAAACGGGAGAGCTCCTACAATGAGCAGTTCTTC
CDR3: CASSDIYKRESSYNEQFF

size: few
J: TRBJ2-3
V: TRBV3-1
D: TRBD2
DNA: TGTGCCAGCAGCCTTCCTAGCGGGGGGGGCACAGATACGCAGTATTTT
CDR3: CASSLPSGGGTDTQYF

size: -
J: TRBJ2-7
V: TRBV20-1
D: TRBD1
DNA: TGCAGTGCTCGAAGGGACAGGGGCTACGAGCAGTACTTC
CDR3: CSARRDRGYEQYF

size: -
J: TRBJ2-1
V: TRBV18
D: TRBD2
DNA: TGTGCCAGCTCACGCGGGAGGAATGAGCGGCAGTTCTTC
CDR3: CASSRGRNERQFF

size: few
J: TRBJ2-1
V: TRBV7-9
D: TRBD1
DNA: TGTGCCAGCAGCAAACAGGGGCCGGGGAATGAGCAGTTCTTC
CDR3: CASSKQGPGNEQFF

size: -
J: TRBJ2-7
V: TRBV6-2/TRBV6-3
D: -
DNA: TGTGCCAGCAGTTGGGCGGGTATACAGTACGAGCAGTACTTC
CDR3: CASSWAGIQYEQYF

size: many
J: TRBJ2-7
V: TRBV4-1
D: -
DNA: TGCGCCAGCAGCCAAGTGGAGATGGGCTACGAGCAGTACTTC
CDR3: CASSQVEMGYEQYF

size: -
J: TRBJ2-1
V: TRBV11-2
D: TRBD2
DNA: TGTGCCAGCAGCCAACAGCGGGATTCCTCCTACAATGAGCAGTTCTTC
CDR3: CASSQQRDSSYNEQFF

size: few
J: TRBJ1-3
V: TRBV27
D: TRBD1
DNA: TGTGCCAGCAGTTCGACAGGGGCCGGAAACACCATATATTTT
CDR3: CASSSTGAGNTIYF

size: few
J: TRBJ2-7
V: TRBV4-2
D: -
DNA: TGTGCCAGCAGCCAGGGACCTAGCTCCTACGAGCAGTACTTC
CDR3: CASSQGPSSYEQYF

size: few
J: TRBJ2-2
V: TRBV29-1
D: -
DNA: TGCAGCGCCACCTTTCTCACCGGGGAGCTGTTTTTT
CDR3: CSATFLTGELFF

size: -
J: TRBJ2-7
V: TRBV14
D: -
DNA: TGTGCCAGCAGCCAAGTTGGCAGGCGTTCCTACGAGCAGTACTTC
CDR3: CASSQVGRRSYEQYF